The sequence of this T cell receptor beta chain was determined in a study of blood T cell repertoires in COVID-19. The length of the CDR3 is 16 residues. After removal of 0 bases from V and 4 bases from J, the junction contained 4 bases not matched to a gene. Germline-derived CDR1 and CDR2 are SGHRS and YFSETQ. Repertoires were generated with immunoSEQ multiplex PCR, while TCRdb's copy carries only in-frame clones and drops some. The repertoire holds approximately 300,000 clones, around 84% seen once, with roughly 10% in the top ten. The chain links TRBV5-1 to TRBJ2-2; 9 positions match TRBD2. The receptor comes from a young woman who had recovered from COVID-19. Sequenced material: PBMCs or T cells enriched from blood (not recorded which). CDR3 region: CASSLVAGDGTGELFF. The CDR3 region has the DNA TGCGCCAGCAGCTTGGTAGCGGGAGATGGCACCGGGGAGCTGTTTTTT.